Given below is one T cell receptor beta chain in context. The data belong to a study of beta chain features in type 1 diabetes. Trimming shortened V by 5 bases and J by 8 bases, and 13 bases separated the two germline ends. The germline V gene encodes CDR1 SGHTA and CDR2 FQGNSA. The CDR3 has 14 amino acids. Isolated RNA was reverse transcribed in full, so expressed TCRB transcripts were sequenced. The table came from immunoSEQ multiplex PCR; TCRdb's copy has only in-frame clones and leaves some out. The profile shows hundreds of thousands of clones, approximately 15% of them singletons. What was sequenced was naive CD4+ T cells from blood. The origin of this receptor is a man aged 25-45 years in good health. The chain couples TRBV7-2 to TRBJ1-6, with TRBD1 as a possible D gene (6 bases). The CDR3 here is CASSLGTIYSPLHF. CDR3 sequence (DNA): TGTGCCAGCAGCCTAGGGACAATATATTCACCCCTCCACTTT.